This T cell receptor (beta chain) came from a study of beta chain features in type 1 diabetes listed by TCRdb under 2018. Study-wide context: Mean age, gender distribution, total cell number and subset yield were not different between patients and healthy donors. A total of 107,917,701 sorted cells were examined across all samples, and the number of cells per subset was strongly correlated with RNA yield. The study compared TCRB repertoires of sorted circulating CD4+ T cell subsets between recently diagnosed type 1 diabetes patients and matched healthy donors. Naive and central memory subsets were obtained from all 30 or so donors, but regulatory and stem cell-like memory subsets were isolated from only 8 patients and roughly eight healthy donors.

Beyond this particular receptor, the publication reports: PCR may preferentially amplify shorter templates, but because patient and control samples were amplified and corrected together, any resulting skew would affect both groups equally. Naive, central memory and regulatory TCRB repertoires appeared more similar among patients than among healthy donors. Because cDNA was sequenced instead of genomic DNA, activated cells with high expression could be over-represented, although the groups did not differ in activation or CD3 levels. Only small numbers of individuals were included in the HLA sub-analyses, which left unresolved whether HLA type had any influence on TCRB rearrangement. A moderate but significant shortening of TCRB CDR3 length was observed in type 1 diabetes patients in all four CD4+ subsets. At VDJ recombination sites, patients with type 1 diabetes made fewer insertions and deleted more nucleotides, a pattern implying thymic rearrangement abnormalities.

The entire amount of isolated RNA was reverse transcribed using the High Capacity cDNA Reverse Transcription Kit, so the sequenced TCRB transcripts were expressed ones. Deep immunoSEQ sequencing was applied to naive, central memory and regulatory T cell samples, giving an average of roughly 3.5 million total reads per sample. Sorted cells were lysed in RLT buffer, and RNA was extracted using DNase-treated RNeasy Micro or Mini kits according to cell number. To prevent cross-contamination, every cell subset was processed on its own, while patient and healthy donor samples were processed together. Using the immunoSEQ multiplex PCR, TCRB sequences were amplified from cDNA into 87-bp fragments spanning the CDR3 region. Sequencing of the amplicons was performed on the Illumina HiSeq platform. The authors' pipeline ran thus. Synthetic template baselines were used to correct PCR bias computationally, reads within Hamming distance 2 were collapsed together, and singletons that could not be merged were discarded. Reads were aligned against IMGT so that V, D and J genes, CDR3 length and insertions or deletions at six rearrangement sites could be assigned. Clonotype counts were normalized to sorted cell number within each subset before computing true diversity and Gini coefficients with the tcR R package. Repertoire sharing was quantified using the overlap coefficient calculated on TCRB nucleotide sequences. Out-of-frame TCRB sequences from naive cells were analyzed to stand in for the pre-selection repertoire. TCRdb mirrors the immuneACCESS table, restricted to in-frame sequences. Some clones are absent from its copies; in checked studies, under half trace to an unresolved V gene, and the reason for the others is unknown. That table is the source of V, J and clone size, and D and trimming were worked out from the DNA. The sample table holds around 240,000 clones, of which 68% were seen once. Of the sample, 0.053% is held by the ten largest clones.

The CDR3 contains 13 residues, cysteine and phenylalanine counted. CDR3 DNA is the only sequence kept; it has 39 bases, read in frame from the first base. The germline V gene encodes CDR1 KGHSH and CDR2 LQKENI. V lost 0 bases and J lost 3 bases; the stretch between them is 6 bases long. Each donor gave one peripheral blood draw, averaging roughly 100 mL, which was collected into heparinised tubes. A BD FACSAria II and a panel including CD45RO, CCR7, CD25, CD127, CD95 and CD27 were used to sort naive, central memory, regulatory and stem cell-like memory CD4+ T cells. Every sorted population had a purity above 98%. PBMCs were separated immediately by Lymphoprep density gradient centrifugation and were stained directly, without being cultured. To minimize batch effects, samples were stained and sorted in pairs, one healthy donor with one patient per experiment. As to this clone: What this receptor recognizes is not known. Per-base quality was not reported, and no clone a single base away is much larger than it.

The rearranged chain carries TRBV18 and TRBJ2-7; the D gene assignment is ambiguous. This TCR was sampled from a man under 40 in good health. Sequenced: naive CD4+ T cells from blood. The cell subset or site label on this specimen signifies: true naive CD4+ T cells. The CDR3 here reads CASSPPARYEQYF. The DNA is as follows: TGTGCCAGCTCACCACCTGCCCGCTACGAGCAGTACTTC.